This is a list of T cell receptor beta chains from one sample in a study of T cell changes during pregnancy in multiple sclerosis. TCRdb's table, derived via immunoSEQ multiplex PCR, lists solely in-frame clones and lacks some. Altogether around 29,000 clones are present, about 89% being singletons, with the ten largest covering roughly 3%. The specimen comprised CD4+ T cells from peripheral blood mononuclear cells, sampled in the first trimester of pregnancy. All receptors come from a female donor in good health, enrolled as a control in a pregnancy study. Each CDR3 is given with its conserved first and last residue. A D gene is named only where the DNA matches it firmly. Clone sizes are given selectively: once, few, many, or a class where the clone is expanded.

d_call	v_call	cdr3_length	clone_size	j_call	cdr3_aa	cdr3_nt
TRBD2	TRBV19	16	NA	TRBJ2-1	CASSPSGSGSYNEQFF	TGTGCCAGTAGCCCCAGCGGGAGTGGATCCTACAATGAGCAGTTCTTC
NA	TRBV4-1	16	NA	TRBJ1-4	CASSHINRDSNEKLFF	TGCGCCAGCAGCCATATAAACAGGGATTCAAATGAAAAACTGTTTTTT
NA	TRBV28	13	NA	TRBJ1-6	CASSLLSNSPLHF	TGTGCCAGCAGTCTCCTCAGTAATTCACCCCTCCACTTT
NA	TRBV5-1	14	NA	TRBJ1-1	CASILDGVNTEAFF	TGCGCCAGCATCTTGGACGGGGTGAACACTGAAGCTTTCTTT
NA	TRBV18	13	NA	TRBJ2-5	CASSFRLDETQYF	TGTGCCAGCTCATTCCGACTAGATGAGACCCAGTACTTC
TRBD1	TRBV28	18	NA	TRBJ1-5	CASTLGTGGPHSNQPQHF	TGTGCCAGCACCCTAGGGACAGGGGGTCCGCATAGCAATCAGCCCCAGCATTTT
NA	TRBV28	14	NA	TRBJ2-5	CASSPWEHQETQYF	TGTGCCAGCAGCCCTTGGGAGCACCAAGAGACCCAGTACTTC
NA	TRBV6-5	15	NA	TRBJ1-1	CASSYTGRSNTEAFF	TGTGCCAGCAGTTACACGGGGAGGTCGAACACTGAAGCTTTCTTT
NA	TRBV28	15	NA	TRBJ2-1	CASDEQGSSDNEQFF	TGTGCCAGCGATGAACAGGGTTCATCGGACAATGAGCAGTTCTTC
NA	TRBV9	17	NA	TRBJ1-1	CASSVEGSLRLNTEAFF	TGTGCCAGCAGCGTAGAGGGGTCCCTACGACTTAACACTGAAGCTTTCTTT
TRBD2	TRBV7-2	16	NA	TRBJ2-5	CASSLMQTSGGETQYF	TGTGCCAGCAGCTTAATGCAGACTAGCGGGGGAGAGACCCAGTACTTC
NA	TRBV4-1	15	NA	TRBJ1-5	CASSQDGGINQPQHF	TGCGCCAGCAGCCAAGATGGCGGAATAAATCAGCCCCAGCATTTT
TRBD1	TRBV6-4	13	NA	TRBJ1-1	CASTAGGKTEAFF	TGTGCCAGCACGGCAGGGGGCAAGACTGAAGCTTTCTTT
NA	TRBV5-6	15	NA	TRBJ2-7	CASSFPRGGINEQYF	TGTGCCAGCAGCTTCCCGCGTGGGGGGATCAACGAGCAGTACTTC
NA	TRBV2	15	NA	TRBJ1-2	CASSEQVGRSYGYTF	TGTGCCAGCAGTGAACAGGTTGGCAGAAGCTATGGCTACACCTTC
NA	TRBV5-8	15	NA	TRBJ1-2	CASSSPGGAGYGYTF	TGTGCCAGCAGCTCCCCGGGTGGAGCTGGCTATGGCTACACCTTC
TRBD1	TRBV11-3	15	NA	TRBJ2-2	CASSPGTGEGGELFF	TGTGCCAGCAGCCCCGGGACAGGGGAGGGCGGGGAGCTGTTTTTT
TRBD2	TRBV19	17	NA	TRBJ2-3	CASSIALILAGGDTQYF	TGTGCCAGTAGTATTGCCCTAATACTAGCGGGAGGGGATACGCAGTATTTT
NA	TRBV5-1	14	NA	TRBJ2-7	CASSPDRRSYEQYF	TGCGCCAGCAGCCCCGACAGGCGCTCCTACGAGCAGTACTTC
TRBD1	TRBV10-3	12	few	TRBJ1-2	CAISGQGNGYTF	TGTGCCATCAGCGGACAGGGGAATGGCTACACCTTC
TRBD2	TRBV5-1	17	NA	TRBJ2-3	CASGPGSSGPSTDTQYF	TGCGCCAGCGGCCCGGGCTCTAGCGGGCCAAGCACAGATACGCAGTATTTT